This is a list of T cell receptor beta chains from one sample in a study of siplizumab effects on memory and regulatory T cells. Libraries were prepared by immunoSEQ multiplex PCR; TCRdb keeps only in-frame clonotypes and omits some of them. This table holds tens of thousands of clones, roughly 96% found once. Material for sequencing was naive CD4+ T cells sorted from blood. These receptors were obtained from a human donor in good health. Each CDR3 is given with its conserved first and last residue. Each record gives: clone size, J gene, V gene, D gene, CDR3 protein, CDR3 DNA. A D gene is named only where the DNA matches it firmly. Clone size is given for some rows only: seen once, a few or many times, or a class if the clone is expanded.

.,TRBJ2-5,TRBV5-1,.,CASSLVWGRETQYF,TGCGCCAGCAGCTTGGTTTGGGGGCGAGAGACCCAGTACTTC
.,TRBJ1-5,TRBV2,TRBD1,CASSESLRTGGQPQHF,TGTGCCAGCAGTGAAAGTTTAAGGACAGGGGGCCAGCCCCAGCATTTT
.,TRBJ2-3,TRBV5-1,TRBD2,CASSASSGDSTDTQYF,TGCGCCAGCAGCGCCTCTAGCGGGGATAGCACAGATACGCAGTATTTT
.,TRBJ1-1,TRBV6-6,.,CASRYSGTEAFF,TGTGCCAGCCGATATAGTGGGACTGAAGCTTTCTTT
.,TRBJ1-1,TRBV5-1,.,CASSPAPSNLNTEAFF,TGCGCCAGCAGCCCTGCCCCCTCAAATCTGAACACTGAAGCTTTCTTT
.,TRBJ2-1,TRBV7-3,.,CASSLITGMEEQFF,TGTGCCAGCAGCTTAATTACAGGGATGGAAGAGCAGTTCTTC
.,TRBJ2-5,TRBV5-1,.,CASSSTNQETQYF,TGCGCCAGCAGCTCCACCAACCAAGAGACCCAGTACTTC
.,TRBJ2-3,TRBV7-3,.,CASSLTATPTDTQYF,TGTGCCAGCAGCTTAACGGCGACTCCCACAGATACGCAGTATTTT
once,TRBJ1-6,TRBV19,.,CASSSRTLSSYNSPLHF,TGTGCCAGTAGTTCGCGGACCCTTAGCTCCTATAATTCACCCCTCCACTTT
once,TRBJ2-4,TRBV9,.,CASSPHRVLQNIQYF,TGTGCCAGCAGCCCCCACAGGGTTCTCCAAAACATTCAGTACTTC
once,TRBJ2-7,TRBV15,.,CATTHDRGRNEQYF,TGTGCCACCACCCACGACCGGGGAAGGAACGAGCAGTACTTC
.,TRBJ1-2,TRBV6-1,.,CASTARARTPYGYTF,TGTGCCAGCACAGCTAGAGCCCGCACCCCCTATGGCTACACCTTC
.,TRBJ1-2,TRBV21-1,.,CASSKAPRDREFLHYGYTF,TGTGCCAGCAGCAAAGCGCCCCGGGACAGGGAATTTCTACACTATGGCTACACCTTC
.,TRBJ2-3,TRBV5-1,TRBD1,CASSSDTGGGQYF,TGCGCCAGCAGCTCGGACACAGGGGGCGGGCAGTATTTT
.,TRBJ2-3,TRBV10-3,TRBD2,CAIGGGAADTQYF,TGTGCCATCGGCGGGGGGGCGGCAGATACGCAGTATTTT
.,TRBJ2-2,TRBV5-4,.,CASSLEPTSGSNTGELFF,TGTGCCAGCAGCTTGGAGCCGACTAGTGGATCGAACACCGGGGAGCTGTTTTTT
.,TRBJ2-2,TRBV4-1,.,CASSQAKGANTGELFF,TGCGCCAGCAGCCAAGCGAAAGGGGCGAACACCGGGGAGCTGTTTTTT
.,TRBJ2-7,TRBV19,TRBD1,CASSIRQGSYEQYF,TGTGCCAGTAGTATAAGACAGGGGTCCTACGAGCAGTACTTC
few,TRBJ1-1,TRBV30,.,CAWSLKGQNTEAFF,TGTGCCTGGAGTCTGAAGGGCCAAAACACTGAAGCTTTCTTT
.,TRBJ2-1,TRBV7-3,.,CASSLGTSGAEQFF,TGTGCCAGCAGCTTAGGCACCAGTGGGGCAGAGCAGTTCTTC
.,TRBJ2-5,TRBV18,TRBD2,CASSPAGLAIETQYF,TGTGCCAGCTCACCGGCGGGACTAGCAATAGAGACCCAGTACTTC
.,TRBJ1-6,TRBV30,.,CAWTRGLDSPLHF,TGTGCCTGGACCAGGGGCCTGGATTCACCCCTCCACTTT
.,TRBJ1-3,TRBV7-2,TRBD1,CASSPDRGAGNTIYF,TGTGCCAGCAGCCCCGACAGGGGGGCTGGAAACACCATATATTTT
.,TRBJ2-5,TRBV15,TRBD1,CATSRPSSGGRETQYF,TGTGCCACCAGCAGACCGTCTTCAGGGGGTCGAGAGACCCAGTACTTC
.,TRBJ1-2,TRBV6-4,.,CASSDTSRRYGYTF,TGTGCCAGCAGTGACACATCAAGACGCTATGGCTACACCTTC
.,TRBJ2-3,TRBV6-5,.,CASSYKGTSTDTQYF,TGTGCCAGCAGTTACAAGGGGACTAGCACAGATACGCAGTATTTT
.,TRBJ2-2,TRBV15,TRBD1,CATTDRATGELFF,TGTGCCACCACCGACAGGGCCACCGGGGAGCTGTTTTTT
.,TRBJ2-7,TRBV5-4,TRBD2,CASSPQGGGLYEQYF,TGTGCCAGCAGCCCCCAGGGCGGGGGGCTATACGAGCAGTACTTC
.,TRBJ1-1,TRBV25-1,.,CASSDWVDTEAFF,TGTGCCAGCAGTGATTGGGTGGACACTGAAGCTTTCTTT
.,TRBJ2-4,TRBV28,TRBD1,CASRETGGQNIQYF,TGTGCCAGCAGAGAGACAGGGGGCCAAAACATTCAGTACTTC
.,TRBJ1-2,TRBV7-2,.,CASSATNYGYTF,TGTGCCAGCAGCGCAACAAACTATGGCTACACCTTC
.,TRBJ2-1,TRBV4-2,TRBD2,CASSQLAGGLKSSEQFF,TGTGCCAGCAGCCAACTAGCGGGGGGGCTTAAGAGTAGTGAGCAGTTCTTC
.,TRBJ1-2,TRBV6-5,.,CASSPNVGYGYTF,TGTGCCAGCAGCCCCAACGTTGGCTATGGCTACACCTTC
few,TRBJ2-5,TRBV5-1,.,CASSFGETQYF,TGCGCCAGCAGCTTTGGGGAGACCCAGTACTTC
.,TRBJ1-3,TRBV25-1,.,CASIGRNTIYF,TGTGCCAGCATCGGTAGAAACACCATATATTTT
.,TRBJ1-1,TRBV4-1,.,CASSHSASQENTEAFF,TGCGCCAGCAGCCACTCCGCCTCTCAGGAAAACACTGAAGCTTTCTTT
.,TRBJ2-2,TRBV19,.,CASSGFAGELFF,TGTGCCAGTTCAGGGTTTGCCGGGGAGCTGTTTTTT
once,TRBJ2-7,TRBV7-9,TRBD2,CASSLGTKPEQYF,TGTGCCAGCAGCCTCGGGACTAAGCCTGAGCAGTACTTC
.,TRBJ2-7,TRBV30,.,CAWRGPTPALWEQYF,TGTGCCTGGAGGGGCCCGACCCCAGCCCTCTGGGAGCAGTACTTC
once,TRBJ2-3,TRBV5-4,TRBD2,CASSAVLGGNGITDTQYF,TGTGCCAGCAGCGCAGTTCTGGGGGGGAACGGGATCACAGATACGCAGTATTTT
.,TRBJ1-2,TRBV5-4,.,CASSPPSREAYGYTF,TGTGCCAGCAGCCCCCCGTCCAGGGAGGCCTATGGCTACACCTTC
.,TRBJ2-2,TRBV9,.,CASSVAANTGELFF,TGTGCCAGCAGCGTAGCCGCGAACACCGGGGAGCTGTTTTTT
.,TRBJ2-5,TRBV7-2,TRBD2,CASSLEPTSGETQYF,TGTGCCAGCAGCTTAGAACCCACTAGCGGAGAGACCCAGTACTTC
.,TRBJ2-4,TRBV2,TRBD2,CASRKRAGGELAKNIQYF,TGTGCCAGCAGGAAAAGAGCGGGGGGCGAACTAGCCAAAAACATTCAGTACTTC
.,TRBJ2-5,TRBV7-8,TRBD2,CASSSRAGEGETQYF,TGTGCCAGCAGCTCCCGAGCGGGGGAGGGTGAGACCCAGTACTTC
.,TRBJ2-7,TRBV19,TRBD2,CASSIALAGGLTYEQYF,TGTGCCAGTAGTATAGCACTAGCGGGGGGCCTTACCTACGAGCAGTACTTC
once,TRBJ2-3,TRBV11-3,.,CASSLGGPTDTQYF,TGTGCCAGCAGCTTGGGGGGGCCCACAGATACGCAGTATTTT
.,TRBJ1-6,TRBV7-7,TRBD1,CASSLWTGENSPLHF,TGTGCCAGCAGCTTGTGGACAGGAGAAAATTCACCCCTCCACTTT
.,TRBJ1-1,TRBV6-1,.,CASRTMALNTEAFF,TGTGCCAGCAGGACCATGGCACTGAACACTGAAGCTTTCTTT
.,TRBJ1-2,TRBV5-1,TRBD1,CASSPDRVYGYTF,TGCGCCAGCAGCCCGGACAGGGTTTATGGCTACACCTTC
.,TRBJ1-4,TRBV11-3,TRBD1,CASSLVQGDRDEKLFF,TGTGCCAGCAGCTTAGTCCAGGGGGACAGGGATGAAAAACTGTTTTTT
.,TRBJ1-1,TRBV6-6,.,CASARTEAFF,TGTGCCAGCGCCCGGACTGAAGCTTTCTTT
.,TRBJ2-5,TRBV7-6,.,CASSPGLTMGETQYF,TGTGCCAGCAGCCCGGGACTCACTATGGGCGAGACCCAGTACTTC
.,TRBJ1-6,TRBV6-6,.,CASSQLGDPLHF,TGTGCCAGCAGTCAGCTGGGAGACCCCCTCCACTTT
.,TRBJ1-1,TRBV20-1,.,CSASPYTEAFF,TGCAGTGCTAGTCCCTACACTGAAGCTTTCTTT